One and the same sample provided the 20 T cell receptor beta chains below, sequenced in a study of T cell responses to AZD1222 COVID-19 vaccine. The protocol was immunoSEQ multiplex PCR, while the TCRdb copy is restricted to in-frame clones and leaves out a portion. The data contain some 110,000 clones, more than 75% of them singletons. Here the sequenced sample was peripheral blood, taken on day 0 of AZD1222 vaccination. These receptor sequences come from an adult in good health.

CDR3 coding DNA: TGTGCCAGCAGTCCCCGGCTCTTTGATGGCTACACCTTC. This sequence encodes CASSPRLFDGYTF. The chain uses TRBV7-6 and TRBJ1-2, with unresolved D. Germline V gene data show CDR1 as SGHVS and CDR2 as FNYEAQ. The V gene lost 6 bases and the J gene lost 6 bases, with 14 bases spanning the gap. The CDR3 covers 13 residues.

The V gene is TRBV28, the J gene TRBJ1-4; D unclear. Trimming stripped 7 bases from V and 5 bases from J, with 11 bases between. This CDR3 is 13 amino acids long. Germline CDR1 MDHEN, CDR2 SYDVKM. The CDR3 coding sequence is TGTGCCAGCACCCCGAGACTAAATGAAAAACTGTTTTTT. Translating it yields CASTPRLNEKLFF.

The chain has TRBV19 and TRBJ1-1; TRBD1 might be the D (5 bases). Between the trimmed V and J ends, which lost 5 bases and 5 bases, there was a span of 12 bases. Germline lookup yields CDR1 LNHDA and CDR2 SQIVND (reference sequence). The CDR3 is 13 amino acids. CDR3 bases: TGTGCCAGTAGTGTCCAGGGCGGTACTGAAGCTTTCTTT. It codes for CASSVQGGTEAFF.

The chain employs TRBV2 and TRBJ2-4, with TRBD1 as a possible D gene (6 bases). CDR3 size: 13 residues. V was cut by 6 bases and J by 7 bases, with 13 bases left in between. Germline lookup yields CDR1 SNHLY and CDR2 FYNNEI. DNA of the CDR3: TGTGCCAGCAGACGGGACATAATCAACATTCAGTACTTC. This encodes CASRRDIINIQYF.

V and J are TRBV5-4 and TRBJ1-2; the D gene is possibly TRBD1 (5 bases). The V gene's germline CDR1 is SGHNT and CDR2 YYREEE (reference sequence). V was shortened by 5 bases and J by 4 bases, with 9 bases between the two germline ends. This CDR3 spans 12 amino acids. The CDR3 sequence is CASSSDIYGYTF. The CDR3 DNA reads as TGTGCCAGCAGTTCGGACATCTATGGCTACACCTTC.

The chain employs TRBV5-1 and TRBJ1-2; D is unclear. CDR1 is SGHRS, CDR2 YFSETQ, per germline. This CDR3 is 14 amino acids long. V was cut by 0 bases and J by 1 base, with 7 bases left in between. CDR3 nucleotide sequence: TGCGCCAGCAGCTTGGGGGGAATTAACTATGGCTACACCTTC. Its protein product is CASSLGGINYGYTF. Supplemented by reference TRBV5-1 and TRBJ1-2, the full variable domain reads KAGVTQTPRYLIKTRGQQVTLSCSPISGHRSVSWYQQTPGQGLQFLFEYFSETQRNKGNFPGRFSGRQFSNSRSEMNVSTLELGDSALYLCASSLGGINYGYTFGSGTRLTVV.

The chain's CDR3 is CASSYSTGTEAYEQYF. In nucleotides, the CDR3 is TGTGCCAGCAGTTACTCAACCGGGACAGAAGCCTACGAGCAGTACTTC. The rearrangement links TRBV6-5 to TRBJ2-7; TRBD1 agrees at 7 bases. V shed 0 bases, J shed 2 bases, and the junction held 7 bases outside the gene matches. The CDR3 has 16 amino acids. The V gene's germline CDR1 is MNHEY and CDR2 SVGAGI.

This clone turned up a few times. The CDR3 nucleotides read TGTGCCAGCAGCTTCAGTCCCCGGGGGCTTGAAGAGACCCAGTACTTC. Amino acid sequence: CASSFSPRGLEETQYF. The V and J genes are TRBV7-6 and TRBJ2-5; D may be TRBD1 or TRBD2 (6 bases each). Per germline, CDR1 SGHVS and CDR2 FNYEAQ. The CDR3 is made up of 16 amino acids. Trimming cost V 3 bases and J 3 bases, with 17 bases left between them.

The chain has TRBV7-9 and TRBJ2-3; D not certain. The CDR3 runs to 15 residues. In germline, CDR1 is SEHNR, CDR2 FQNEAQ (reference sequence). The V end lost 2 bases, the J end lost 0 bases, and 9 bases lay between the germline ends. The CDR3 DNA follows: TGTGCCAGCAGCTTATTTGAATCTAGCACAGATACGCAGTATTTT. It specifies CASSLFESSTDTQYF.

This sequence joins TRBV23-1 and TRBJ2-5; a weak D match, TRBD1 (5 bases). TRBV23-1 is identified as an open reading frame with a role that is uncertain. The CDR3 sequence is 14 residues long. V dropped 2 bases and J dropped 2 bases, with 9 bases sitting between them. For the CDR3, the DNA is TGCGCCAGCAGTCAACAAGACAGTCAAGAGACCCAGTACTTC. Its protein product is CASSQQDSQETQYF.

A remark on this clone: This sample includes further DNA sequences coding for the same CDR3. This sequence joins TRBV3-1 (or the pseudogene TRBV3-2) and TRBJ1-1; D not resolved. The CDR3 spans 13 residues. CDR1 is LGHDT, CDR2 YNNKEL, per germline (reference sequence). V lost 4 bases to trimming and J lost 0 bases, with 6 bases between them. This CDR3 reads CASSPRMNTEAFF. In DNA form, the CDR3 reads TGTGCCAGCAGCCCACGGATGAACACTGAAGCTTTCTTT.

The V call is TRBV19, the J call TRBJ1-5; 7 bases align to TRBD1. This CDR3 comprises 14 residues. From germline, CDR1 is LNHDA and CDR2 SQIVND (reference sequence). V lost 4 bases and J lost 8; bases outside the gene matches: 8. CDR3 protein: CASSKIQGPEPQHF. The CDR3 DNA reads TGTGCCAGTAGTAAAATACAGGGGCCGGAGCCCCAGCATTTT.

The chain is built from TRBV28 and TRBJ2-1; D not certain. Per the germline V gene, CDR1 is MDHEN and CDR2 is SYDVKM. This CDR3 contains 14 residues. Trimming took 10 bases from V and 9 from J, leaving 22 bases between them. The CDR3 DNA sequence: TGTGCCACCAATCAAGTCGTTCCAAAGGCTGAGCAGTTCTTC. Translation gives CATNQVVPKAEQFF.

The CDR3 sequence: CASSLTGTSYEQYF. Here the CDR3 DNA reads TGCGCCAGCAGCTTGACGGGAACCTCCTACGAGCAGTACTTC. The chain couples TRBV5-1 to TRBJ2-7; D might be TRBD2 (5 bases). In germline, CDR1 is SGHRS, CDR2 YFSETQ. The length of the CDR3 is 14 residues. V lost 1 base to trimming and J lost 0 bases, with 8 bases between them.

The chain joins TRBV28 to TRBJ2-7; D call uncertain. Trimming pared 2 bases from V and 2 bases from J, leaving 13 bases between. From germline, CDR1 is MDHEN and CDR2 SYDVKM. This CDR3 has 15 residues. The DNA for the CDR3 is TGTGCCAGCAGTTTAACCCGGGCCAGCCCCTACGAGCAGTACTTC. Its protein product is CASSLTRASPYEQYF.

This chain joins TRBV19 and TRBJ1-1; D is uncertain. Per the germline V gene, CDR1 is LNHDA and CDR2 is SQIVND (reference sequence). Between the trimmed V and J ends, which lost 7 bases and 1 base, there was a span of 7 bases. CDR3 length equals 12 residues. The CDR3 spells CASNPGNTEAFF. The CDR3, as DNA: TGTGCCAGTAATCCGGGGAACACTGAAGCTTTCTTT. Filled out from reference TRBV19 and TRBJ1-1, the complete variable domain reads DGGITQSPKYLFRKEGQNVTLSCEQNLNHDAMYWYRQDPGQGLRLIYYSQIVNDFQKGDIAEGYSVSREKKESFPLTVTSAQKNPTAFYLCASNPGNTEAFFGQGTRLTVV.

The chain joins TRBV14 to TRBJ1-2; 7 bases are a match to TRBD1. Germline CDR1 and CDR2: SGHDN and FVKESK. The CDR3 loop spans 14 amino acids. Germline trimming cut 1 base from V and 7 bases from J; bases unmatched to any gene: 6. The CDR3: CASSQAAGGSGYTF. The CDR3, as DNA: TGTGCCAGCAGCCAAGCCGCAGGGGGGTCTGGCTACACCTTC.

This chain's CDR3 is CASSQLDTQYF. The CDR3 bases are TGTGCCAGCAGCCAATTGGATACGCAGTATTTT. The rearrangement joins TRBV3-1 (or the pseudogene TRBV3-2) to TRBJ2-3; no definite D call. Trimming pared 2 bases from V and 6 bases from J, leaving 3 bases between. The CDR3 consists of 11 residues. CDR1 and CDR2 from the germline V gene are LGHDT and YNNKEL (reference sequence).

The chain joins TRBV28 to TRBJ1-1, with 10 bases aligning to TRBD1. Germline V gives CDR1 MDHEN, CDR2 SYDVKM. The V and J ends lost 6 bases and 6 bases, in that order; junction bases with no gene match: 4. The CDR3 is made up of 13 amino acids. The CDR3 DNA reads as TGTGCCAGCAGGTCGGGACAGGGGTCTGAAGCTTTCTTT. This sequence encodes CASRSGQGSEAFF.

V gene TRBV4-2 combines with J gene TRBJ1-6, with 7 bases matching TRBD1. This CDR3 comprises 14 residues. The germline gives CDR1 LGHNA, CDR2 YNFKEQ. With V trimmed by 4 bases and J by 7 bases, 4 bases remained unmatched. The DNA for the CDR3 is TGTGCCAGCAGCCCGACAGGGCTAAATTCACCCCTCCACTTT. Its translation: CASSPTGLNSPLHF.